Included here is one T cell receptor (beta chain) sequence, with context. This sample is drawn from a study of blood T cell repertoires in COVID-19. The germline V gene encodes CDR1 LNHDA and CDR2 SQIVND (reference sequence). The CDR3 has 16 residues. Unmatched junction bases numbered 11, after V lost 4 bases and J lost 5 bases. Original handling: Amplification with reference gene primers provided the estimates of nucleated cell counts. Assay: immunoSEQ multiplex PCR; the TCRdb copy retains only in-frame clones and omits some. The DNA was the basis for D and trimming; V, J and clone size are from that table. The sample consists of some 170,000 clones, 75% to 85% of them appearing once.

The chain couples TRBV19 to TRBJ1-2; 9 nucleotides align to TRBD1. The specimen sequenced was peripheral blood. This sequence was found in a human donor in a cohort sampled during active COVID-19. The chain's CDR3 is CASSKGQGQSSYGYTF. The CDR3 coding sequence is TGTGCCAGTAGTAAGGGACAGGGTCAGTCATCGTATGGCTACACCTTC.